This T cell receptor beta chain is drawn from a study of Graves' ophthalmopathy and Graves' hyperthyroidism. Study-wide context: Peripheral blood was gathered at first diagnosis, ahead of any treatment whatsoever. Findings of the study overall: A classifier, a 13-signature model, separated ophthalmopathy from stable hyperthyroidism with approximately 88% sensitivity and 75% to 83% specificity. Blood repertoires reportedly contained most expanded thyroid clonotypes above 0.001 frequency.

Using RNA transcripts, the TCR beta CDR3 regions were amplified. A first-round RT-PCR used HTBI primers, followed by a second-round multiplex PCR. TCRdb called the multiplex PCR reads again in MiXCR, with one record for every CDR3 protein. The sample holds 200,000 to 250,000 distinct CDR3 sequences, about 22% seen once. The V gene lost 1 base and the J gene lost 1 base, with 7 bases spanning the gap. The CDR3 spans 13 residues. From germline, CDR1 is SQVTM and CDR2 ANQGSEA. Pregnancy or lactation, uncontrolled infections and other autoimmune diseases were grounds for excluding patients. This clonotype occurred many times. Its antigen is currently unknown.

The material sequenced was peripheral blood. This chain links TRBV29-1 with TRBJ2-5; D call uncertain. The receptor was derived from a woman in her forties or fifties with Graves' ophthalmopathy. CDR3 residues: CSVEVVRQETQYF. The CDR3 DNA reads TGCAGCGTTGAAGTAGTTCGCCAAGAGACCCAGTACTTC.